This T cell receptor beta chain derives from a study of blood T cell repertoires in COVID-19. Overall study context: Acute and convalescent COVID-19 specimens originated in the United States, Italy and Spain. PBMCs, B-cell-depleted T cells, or T cells provided the cDNA or gDNA that made up the material.

The CDR3 contains 15 residues. Looked up from germline, CDR1 is SGDLS and CDR2 is YYNGEE. V trimming: 4 bases; J trimming: 8 bases; junction bases outside the gene matches: 7. Original processing notes: Reference gene primer amplification gave estimated nucleated cell counts. This table comes from immunoSEQ multiplex PCR, and its TCRdb copy is limited to in-frame clones, with some not included. That table gives V, J and clone size, and the DNA gave D and trimming. The data hold around 70,000 clones, with approximately 89% observed a single time. The V gene is TRBV9, the J gene TRBJ2-1; 12 bases are a match to TRBD2. Sequencing was performed on peripheral blood. The clonotype was recovered from a middle-aged man with COVID-19, enrolled during active disease. CDR3 protein: CASSPPSGRGYEQFF. For the CDR3, the DNA is TGTGCCAGCAGCCCCCCTAGCGGGAGGGGATATGAGCAGTTCTTC.